The next 16 T cell receptor beta chains were all read from a single sample in a study of CD8+ T cells in alopecia areata. The sequencing template was cDNA reverse transcribed from extracted RNA. Profiling relied on immunoSEQ multiplex PCR, and the TCRdb table lists in-frame clones only, not all of them. The sample carries 150,000 to 250,000 clones, roughly 60% recorded once. Treatment described: oral pan-JAK inhibitor, 5-10 mg twice daily. Specimen: CD4+ T cells sorted from blood, collected at week 24, from a patient treated with tofacitinib. These receptor sequences come from a human donor with alopecia areata.

The chain carries TRBV18 and TRBJ2-5; 9 bases line up with TRBD1. J gave up 3 bases and V 0 bases, and 5 bases lay outside the gene matches. The CDR3 has 16 amino acids. Germline V gene data show CDR1 as KGHSH and CDR2 as LQKENI. The CDR3 DNA reads TGTGCCAGCTCACCACCGAACAGGGGGCGCAAAGAGACCCAGTACTTC. This encodes CASSPPNRGRKETQYF.

V gene TRBV19 combines with J gene TRBJ2-4; no clear D gene. The germline CDR1 and CDR2 sequences are LNHDA and SQIVND (reference sequence). The CDR3 loop spans 12 amino acids. With 3 bases removed from V and 5 bases from J, the gap between germline ends came to 5 bases. The DNA for the CDR3 is TGTGCCAGTAGTATTCGTGAAAACATTCAGTACTTC. The encoded protein is CASSIRENIQYF.

This chain uses TRBV6-6 with TRBJ2-3; D not resolved. Trimming removed 5 bases from V and 1 base from J, with 7 bases in between. Germline V CDR1 and CDR2: MNHNY, SVGAGI (reference sequence). CDR3 size: 13 residues. Written as DNA, the CDR3 is TGTGCCAGCAGTGCCGTTGGCACAGATACGCAGTATTTT. Translating it yields CASSAVGTDTQYF.

In its sample, this clone was seen a few times. The chain carries TRBV27 and TRBJ2-1; perhaps TRBD2 as D (6 bases). CDR1 is MNHEY, CDR2 SMNVEV, per germline (reference sequence). The length of the CDR3 is 14 residues. Trimming removed 5 bases at V and 6 bases at J, with 14 bases between. CDR3 coding DNA: TGTGCCAGCAGTATAACACGGGACTCCAATGAGCAGTTCTTC. Encoded protein: CASSITRDSNEQFF.

This rearrangement joins TRBV25-1 to TRBJ1-2; 10 nucleotides line up with TRBD1. CDR3 length equals 13 residues. Trimming cost V 3 bases and J 9 bases; bases outside gene matches: 4. CDR1 MGHDK and CDR2 SYGVNS come from the germline V gene. The CDR3 sequence: CASSDRDRGSYTF. The CDR3 DNA reads TGTGCCAGCAGTGACCGGGACAGGGGAAGCTACACCTTC.

Turning to this clone: Mismatch with germline at one junction end may stem from a read error. V gene TRBV28 combines with J gene TRBJ2-1, with 9 bases identical to TRBD2. The CDR3 is 11 amino acids. Per germline, CDR1 MDHEN and CDR2 SYDVKM. DNA for the CDR3: TGTGCCAGCAGTTTAGGGACTAGCCTTCTCTTC. Protein sequence: CASSLGTSLLF.

This rearrangement joins TRBV30 to TRBJ2-7; 7 bases agree with TRBD1. The germline gives CDR1 GTSNPN, CDR2 SVGIG (reference sequence). V gave up 1 base and J gave up 4 bases; unmatched junction bases: 4. This CDR3 comprises 13 residues. The CDR3 DNA follows: TGTGCCTGGAGTGCCGGGACAGAGTACGAGCAGTACTTC. It yields the protein CAWSAGTEYEQYF.

V gene TRBV4-3 combines with J gene TRBJ2-4, with 9 bases identical to TRBD1. V dropped 0 bases and J dropped 6; count of bases not matched to a gene: 3. There are 15 residues in the CDR3. Germline values: CDR1 LGHNA, CDR2 YSLEER. CDR3 sequence: CASSQETGGLNIQYF. The CDR3 DNA reads TGCGCCAGCAGCCAAGAGACAGGGGGATTAAACATTCAGTACTTC.

V is TRBV5-1 and J is TRBJ1-2, with D possibly being TRBD1 (6 bases). Between the trimmed V and J ends, which lost 6 bases and 4 bases, there was a span of 16 bases. Per the germline V gene, CDR1 is SGHRS and CDR2 is YFSETQ. The CDR3 spans 14 residues. CDR3 DNA: TGCGCCAGCACCCCGCGGGGGGCTTCCTATGGCTACACCTTC. Its translation is CASTPRGASYGYTF.

This chain joins TRBV9 and TRBJ2-1, with 10 bases lining up with TRBD2. The CDR3 runs 15 residues. Germline CDR1 reads SGDLS; CDR2 reads YYNGEE. V shed 4 bases, J shed 0 bases, and the junction held 1 base outside the gene matches. The CDR3 bases are TGTGCCAGCAGCACTAGCGGGGACTCCTACAATGAGCAGTTCTTC. It encodes CASSTSGDSYNEQFF.

The chain is built from TRBV6-5 and TRBJ1-2; D might be TRBD1 (5 bases). The CDR3 has 12 residues. With 7 bases removed from V and 5 bases from J, the gap between germline ends came to 11 bases. Germline lookup yields CDR1 MNHEY and CDR2 SVGAGI. CDR3 protein: CASTPGYYGYTF. In nucleotides, the CDR3 is TGTGCCAGCACTCCAGGGTATTATGGCTACACCTTC.

In this sample, this clone turned up a few times. The chain carries TRBV10-3 and TRBJ2-5, with 8 bases lining up with TRBD2. J was trimmed by 5 bases and V by 8 bases; bases with no gene match: 10. CDR1 and CDR2 from the germline V gene are ENHRY and SYGVKD. The CDR3 consists of 14 residues. Here the CDR3 reads CAIGREEYGETQYF. DNA of the CDR3: TGTGCCATCGGGCGGGAGGAATACGGGGAGACCCAGTACTTC.

This chain's CDR3 is CASSESTFNEQFF. DNA for the CDR3: TGTGCCAGCAGTGAAAGTACTTTCAATGAGCAGTTCTTC. The V and J genes are TRBV6-5 and TRBJ2-1; D gene uncertain. The CDR3 is 13 amino acids. Germline V lookup: CDR1 MNHEY, CDR2 SVGAGI. V was shortened by 5 bases and J by 6 bases, with 11 bases between the two germline ends.

The J gene is TRBJ2-3, the V gene TRBV9; TRBD1 aligns across 7 bases. The CDR3 is 16 amino acids. V dropped 0 bases and J dropped 0; count of bases not matched to a gene: 4. From germline, CDR1 is SGDLS and CDR2 YYNGEE. CDR3 bases: TGTGCCAGCAGCGTAGGAGCAGGGGGAAGCACAGATACGCAGTATTTT. This codes for CASSVGAGGSTDTQYF.

The J gene is TRBJ2-7, the V gene TRBV18; 11 bases are a match to TRBD2. The germline CDR1 and CDR2 sequences are KGHSH and LQKENI. The CDR3 is 16 residues long. With 6 bases clipped from V and 4 bases from J, the junction kept 11 bases outside the gene matches. The CDR3 loop reads CASSFFTSGSQYEQYF. CDR3 in DNA: TGTGCCAGCTCGTTCTTCACTAGCGGGAGTCAATACGAGCAGTACTTC.

V is TRBV25-1 and J is TRBJ2-5; D gene uncertain. This CDR3 has 14 residues. Per the germline V gene, CDR1 is MGHDK and CDR2 is SYGVNS. V dropped 1 base and J dropped 2 bases, with 8 bases sitting between them. The CDR3 sequence is CASSEFGRQETQYF. The CDR3, as DNA: TGTGCCAGCAGTGAATTTGGCAGGCAAGAGACCCAGTACTTC.